The entry below describes one T cell receptor beta chain. No antigen is known for it. At one end the junction does not follow the germline gene, possibly because of a read error. CDR1 MNHEY and CDR2 SMNVEV come from the germline V gene (reference sequence). The CDR3 length is 16 residues. Using its own MiXCR run on the reads, TCRdb lists one record per CDR3 protein. The sample carries approximately 1,000,000 distinct CDR3 sequences, roughly 30% recorded once. The data originate from a study of T cell repertoires in cytomegalovirus infection. Study outcomes and limitations: Ex vivo responses were dominated by HLA-C-restricted CMV-specific TCR beta clonotypes.

The chain links TRBV27 to TRBJ1-5, with a possible D match to TRBD1 (6 bases). The TCR was taken from a human donor in good health (CMV status not recorded). Some clones in this sample may be carry-over from other donors' samples. The specimen was cultured CD8+ T cells from PBMCs, collected from culture after CMV antigen stimulation. The CDR3 DNA follows: TGTGCCAACAGTCCGACGGGGGCGATTAGCAATCAGCCCCAGCATTTT. Amino acids: CANSPTGAISNQPQHF.